This TCR beta chain is from a study of T-cell memory formation after mild COVID-19. The overall study: Clusters were largely donor specific.

Study-level findings and limits: Cross-reactive memory seemingly joined, as some responding clones were found in pre-infection memory.

As for this clonotype: What it binds is not known.

5'RACE primed at constant segments yielded TCR alpha and TCR beta cDNA libraries bearing sample barcodes and UMIs. TCRdb ran MiXCR on the 5' RACE reads and lists one entry per CDR3 protein. In the table there are some 300,000 distinct CDR3 sequences, less than 25% of which are singletons. Germline V lookup: CDR1 SGHTA, CDR2 FQGNSA. This CDR3 is built from 14 residues. Between the trimmed V and J ends, which lost 3 bases and 4 bases, there was a span of 12 bases. This chain joins TRBV7-2 and TRBJ2-5, with D possibly matching TRBD1 (5 bases). The sequencing input was PBMCs or a T cell subset sorted from them (not recorded which). This TCR came from a man in his late teens or twenties who had mild COVID-19 (a few samples of this study predate the infection). Cell type and time point are not known. The CDR3 bases are TGTGCCAGCAGCTTCAGCAGGGCTCCAGAGACCCAGTACTTC. Protein: CASSFSRAPETQYF.